These 22 T cell receptor beta chains came from one sample sequenced in a study of graft-versus-host responses after intestinal transplantation. These receptors have no identified antigens. Measured with immunoSEQ multiplex PCR; TCRdb has only the in-frame clones, and not every one. The sample has about 39,000 clones, over 90% seen once. The sample here was unstimulated CD8+ T cells sorted from spleen or lymph node cells, taken before transplant. The receptors derive from a human donor who was the organ donor for an intestinal transplant.

CDR3 residues: CASRWENTEAFF. For the CDR3, the DNA is TGTGCCAGCAGGTGGGAAAACACTGAAGCTTTCTTT. V gene TRBV7-2 combines with J gene TRBJ1-1; no firm D call. The V and J ends lost 6 bases and 2 bases respectively, with 7 bases between them. The germline V gene has CDR1 SGHTA and CDR2 FQGNSA. This CDR3 spans 12 amino acids. The full variable domain, completed using reference TRBV7-2 and TRBJ1-1, is GAGVSQSPSNKVTEKGKDVELRCDPISGHTALYWYRQSLGQGLEFLIYFQGNSAPDKSGLPSDRFSAERTGGSVSTLTIQRTQQEDSAVYLCASRWENTEAFFGQGTRLTVV.

This clone was recorded only once. The chain couples TRBV28 to TRBJ2-7; TRBD1 aligns across 11 bases. The V and J ends lost 6 bases and 6 bases, in that order; junction bases with no gene match: 1. From germline, CDR1 is MDHEN and CDR2 SYDVKM. This CDR3 is built from 12 residues. CDR3 region: CASSGTGGEQYF. As DNA, the CDR3 is TGTGCCAGCAGCGGGACAGGGGGCGAGCAGTACTTC.

This clone was detected a few times. The gene calls are TRBV7-6 and TRBJ2-3; no clear D. This CDR3 comprises 13 residues. V shed 3 bases and J shed 5 bases, with 9 bases lying between them. CDR1 is SGHVS and CDR2 is FNYEAQ in the germline V gene. In DNA form, the CDR3 reads TGTGCCAGCAGCTTCTCTAGAAAAGATACGCAGTATTTT. Protein sequence: CASSFSRKDTQYF.

This rearrangement joins TRBV27 to TRBJ2-7; a possible D gene is TRBD1 (7 bases). The CDR3 spans 15 residues. The V gene's germline CDR1 is MNHEY and CDR2 SMNVEV (reference sequence). V lost 1 base and J 4 bases, leaving 14 bases between the germline ends. CDR3 nucleotide sequence: TGTGCCAGCAGTTTATTCATCCCAGGGGGGTACGAGCAGTACTTC. This translates into CASSLFIPGGYEQYF.

The J gene is TRBJ2-7, the V gene TRBV19, with 9 bases identical to TRBD2. The germline V gene has CDR1 LNHDA and CDR2 SQIVND (reference sequence). V was clipped by 4 bases and J by 3 bases; unmatched bases: 7. The CDR3 has 15 amino acids. The CDR3 protein is CASSSFLAGNYEQYF. The DNA of the CDR3 is TGTGCCAGTAGTAGCTTCCTAGCGGGAAACTACGAGCAGTACTTC.

This chain uses TRBV6-1 with TRBJ1-4; D possibly corresponds to TRBD1 (6 bases). The CDR3 is 16 amino acids. V shed 2 bases and J shed 2 bases, with 12 bases lying between them. Germline-derived CDR1 and CDR2 are MNHNS and SASEGT. The CDR3 loop reads CASSEFIGGTNEKLFF. Here the CDR3 DNA reads TGTGCCAGCAGTGAATTCATAGGGGGGACTAATGAAAAACTGTTTTTT.

V usage is TRBV14 and J usage is TRBJ2-7; 7 nucleotides match TRBD2. V shed 6 bases, J shed 3 bases, and the junction held 14 bases outside the gene matches. The CDR3 runs to 16 residues. Germline CDR1 reads SGHDN; CDR2 reads FVKESK. This CDR3 is CASSQPPTSFLYEQYF. DNA of the CDR3: TGTGCCAGCAGTCAGCCCCCGACTAGCTTCCTCTACGAGCAGTACTTC.

The rearrangement joins TRBV27 to TRBJ2-7; tentatively, D is TRBD1 or TRBD2 (7 bases each). The CDR3 is made up of 15 amino acids. Trimming took off 4 bases at V and 2 bases at J, with 15 bases between the two ends. Germline CDR1 and CDR2: MNHEY and SMNVEV (reference sequence). CDR3 coding DNA: TGTGCCAGCAGTTGGTCAGGGGGGGGTACCTACGAGCAGTACTTC. It encodes CASSWSGGGTYEQYF.

This chain connects TRBV28 to TRBJ1-1, with D unclear. Germline V gene lookup returns CDR1 MDHEN and CDR2 SYDVKM. The CDR3 consists of 13 residues. Trimming shortened V by 3 bases and J by 5 bases, and 10 bases separated the two germline ends. The CDR3, as DNA: TGTGCCAGCAGTTTTGGGGTGGGGACTGAAGCTTTCTTT. This gives the protein CASSFGVGTEAFF.

The rearrangement uses TRBV18 and TRBJ1-1, with D unclear. Germline V gene sequence: CDR1 KGHSH, CDR2 LQKENI. The CDR3 loop spans 16 amino acids. The V and J ends lost 0 bases and 2 bases respectively, with 13 bases between them. The CDR3 spells CASSPPERALNTEAFF. The CDR3, as DNA: TGTGCCAGCTCACCACCAGAGCGGGCTCTAAACACTGAAGCTTTCTTT.

This rearrangement joins TRBV19 to TRBJ2-7; no reliable D call. The length of the CDR3 is 13 residues. Germline V gene sequence: CDR1 LNHDA, CDR2 SQIVND (reference sequence). The V and J ends lost 2 bases and 1 base respectively, with 6 bases between them. In DNA, the CDR3 is TGTGCCAGTAGTATAAGCTTTTCCTACGAGCAGTACTTC. It codes for CASSISFSYEQYF.

This clone appeared once. This rearrangement joins TRBV28 to TRBJ1-1; D is ambiguous. This CDR3 is built from 13 residues. V lost 8 bases and J lost 5, with 15 bases in between. The germline V gene encodes CDR1 MDHEN and CDR2 SYDVKM. CDR3 nucleotide sequence: TGTGCCAGCGGGCACCGAGGGCGGACTGAAGCTTTCTTT. This gives the protein CASGHRGRTEAFF.

A few counts support this clone. The chain couples TRBV4-3 to TRBJ2-5; D not resolved. Germline loops: CDR1 LGHNA, CDR2 YSLEER. V was pared by 1 base and J by 2 bases, with 5 bases between. The CDR3 loop spans 13 amino acids. CDR3 in DNA: TGCGCCAGCAGCCAAGGACAACAAGAGACCCAGTACTTC. Translated: CASSQGQQETQYF.

The V and J genes are TRBV20-1 and TRBJ2-5; D remains unclear. The CDR3 contains 11 residues. Germline V gene lookup returns CDR1 DFQATT and CDR2 SNEGSKA (reference sequence). The ends were cut back, 4 bases at V and 5 bases at J, with 8 bases in the middle. CDR3: CSAISQETQYF. The CDR3 DNA follows: TGCAGTGCTATAAGCCAGGAGACCCAGTACTTC.

This chain joins TRBV28 and TRBJ2-7, with 7 nucleotides matching TRBD1. The CDR3 sequence is 17 residues long. Unmatched junction bases numbered 19, after V lost 4 bases and J lost 7 bases. The germline V gene has CDR1 MDHEN and CDR2 SYDVKM. CDR3 sequence: CASSSTNRQGDRHEQYF. CDR3 in DNA: TGTGCCAGCAGTTCAACAAACCGACAGGGAGATCGTCATGAGCAGTACTTC.

This chain's CDR3 is CATSRGTSSTDTQYF. CDR3 sequence (DNA): TGTGCCACCAGCAGAGGTACTTCTAGCACAGATACGCAGTATTTT. The chain has TRBV15 and TRBJ2-3; D unresolved. The CDR3 is made up of 15 amino acids. The V and J ends lost 1 base and 0 bases respectively, with 8 bases between them. CDR1 LNHNV and CDR2 YYDKDF come from the germline V gene (reference sequence).

This clone was seen just once. The genes are TRBV4-3 and TRBJ2-1; TRBD1 agrees at 7 bases. J gave up 4 bases and V 4 bases, and 7 bases lay outside the gene matches. CDR3 length: 15 amino acids. Germline V gene lookup returns CDR1 LGHNA and CDR2 YSLEER. The CDR3 region is CASSLFRDRYNEQFF. The CDR3, as DNA: TGCGCCAGCAGCCTATTCCGGGACAGATACAATGAGCAGTTCTTC.

The sample holds one count of this clone. The chain combines TRBV5-1 with TRBJ2-7; 11 bases fit TRBD1. The germline gives CDR1 SGHRS, CDR2 YFSETQ. The V gene end was trimmed by 0 bases and the J gene end by 4 bases; junction bases not matched to a gene: 6. This CDR3 is 16 amino acids long. DNA for the CDR3: TGCGCCAGCAGCTTGGACTTAGGGACAGGGGGGTACGAGCAGTACTTC. It encodes CASSLDLGTGGYEQYF.

This sequence joins TRBV28 and TRBJ1-4, with TRBD1 as a possible D gene (6 bases). CDR1 is MDHEN and CDR2 is SYDVKM in the germline V gene. V was clipped by 3 bases and J by 6 bases, with 11 bases between them. The length of the CDR3 is 14 residues. CDR3 amino acids: CASSFGQLDEKLFF. The CDR3 nucleotides are TGTGCCAGCAGTTTCGGACAGCTGGATGAAAAACTGTTTTTT.

V usage is TRBV4-1 and J usage is TRBJ2-6, with D perhaps matching TRBD1 (5 bases). Trimming took 5 bases from V and 4 from J, leaving 12 bases between them. In germline, CDR1 is MGHRA, CDR2 YSYEKL. The CDR3 totals 15 residues. CDR3 sequence reads: CASSRGLFGANVLTF. In nucleotides, the CDR3 is TGCGCCAGCAGCAGGGGCCTCTTCGGGGCCAACGTCCTGACTTTC.

This clone was counted once. The sample holds other DNA sequences that translate to the same CDR3. The V call is TRBV27, the J call TRBJ2-1, with D perhaps matching TRBD2 (6 bases). CDR3 length: 14 amino acids. Germline loops: CDR1 MNHEY, CDR2 SMNVEV (reference sequence). V was cut by 3 bases and J by 4 bases, with 10 bases left in between. The CDR3 is CASSLAGGYNEQFF. In DNA form, the CDR3 reads TGTGCCAGCAGTTTGGCCGGGGGTTACAATGAGCAGTTCTTC.

A remark on this clone: Germline is not matched at one junction end, which may reflect a read error. This chain connects TRBV6-1 to TRBJ2-7, with D perhaps matching TRBD2 (5 bases). The CDR3 has 16 residues. Germline V lookup: CDR1 MNHNS, CDR2 SASEGT. Here the CDR3 reads CVSSEGTTPRPYEQYF. The CDR3 region has the DNA TGTGTCAGCAGTGAGGGAACGACCCCCCGGCCCTACGAGCAGTACTTC.